Given below is one T cell receptor (beta chain) in context. Its target is unknown. The sample comes from a study of blood T cells in healthy people across ages. The overall study: The capture of about one barcoded beta molecule per two T cells was achieved by template switching. Study results and caveats: Underestimates were what the diversity estimates from one million T cells were considered to be. Unsorted PBMC input precluded a conclusive naive versus antigen-experienced comparison. It was the long-lived donors that had more naive CD4+ cells and higher diversity than aged donors.

Through a sample-barcoded 5' primer and a J-beta primer mix, a second PCR was run for 7 to 11 cycles. MiXCR, run by TCRdb on the 5' RACE reads, gives a single entry per CDR3 protein. The sample holds hundreds of thousands of distinct CDR3 sequences, about 30% seen once. The TCR comes from a woman older than 75 in good health. Sequencing was done on a sample of blood.

The CDR3 region is CASAQGVYNEQFF. The CDR3 DNA follows: TGCGCCAGCGCTCAGGGGGTTTACAATGAGCAGTTCTTC. The V call is TRBV5-1, the J call TRBJ2-1; 7 nucleotides agree with TRBD1. The germline CDR1 and CDR2 sequences are SGHRS and YFSETQ. V dropped 7 bases and J dropped 4; count of bases not matched to a gene: 5. CDR3 length: 13 amino acids.